These T cell receptor beta chains were read from a single sample in a study of T cell responses to AZD1222 COVID-19 vaccine. Sequencing was performed with immunoSEQ multiplex PCR; in TCRdb, only in-frame clones are kept and a portion is missing. The sample records about 150,000 clones, 90% being singletons. Sequences were derived from peripheral blood, sampled 28 days after the second AZD1222 dose. The receptors stem from an adult who received the AZD1222 COVID-19 vaccine. Both conserved end residues are part of each CDR3. Each record gives: J gene, D gene, V gene, clone size, CDR3 DNA, CDR3 protein. The D gene is left open where the match is weak. For some rows the clone size is stated as once, few or many, or as a class when expanded; others skip it.

J: TRBJ1-1; D: .; V: TRBV19; size: .; DNA: TGTGCCAGTAGTAATCAGGGGCGGAAAACTGAAGCTTTCTTT; CDR3: CASSNQGRKTEAFF
J: TRBJ1-4; D: .; V: TRBV5-1; size: .; DNA: TGCGCCAGCTGCTTGGGGGGCGCTGATGAAAAACTGTTTTTT; CDR3: CASCLGGADEKLFF
J: TRBJ1-1; D: .; V: TRBV7-2; size: .; DNA: TGTGCCAGCAACCTTGCGGCAGCGGTGAACACTGAAGCTTTCTTT; CDR3: CASNLAAAVNTEAFF
J: TRBJ2-3; D: .; V: TRBV4-2; size: .; DNA: TGTGCCAGCAGCCAAGTCATGTACACAGATACGCAGTATTTT; CDR3: CASSQVMYTDTQYF
J: TRBJ1-1; D: .; V: TRBV24-1; size: .; DNA: TGTGCCACCAGTGATTTGGGCACTGAAGCTTTCTTT; CDR3: CATSDLGTEAFF
J: TRBJ2-7; D: TRBD1; V: TRBV18; size: few; DNA: TGTGCCAGCTCACCATGGCAGGGGGTGGACGAGCAGTACTTC; CDR3: CASSPWQGVDEQYF
J: TRBJ1-6; D: .; V: TRBV6-4; size: .; DNA: TGTGCCAGCAGTGACGGTCGGGCAGCCAGGAATTCACCCCTCCACTTT; CDR3: CASSDGRAARNSPLHF
J: TRBJ1-5; D: .; V: TRBV10-2; size: .; DNA: TGCGCCAGCAGTGAGTCACATAGCAATCAGCCCCAGCATTTT; CDR3: CASSESHSNQPQHF
J: TRBJ2-2; D: .; V: TRBV27; size: .; DNA: TGTGCCAGCAGGTCGGGAGTTCGGAACACCGGGGAGCTGTTTTTT; CDR3: CASRSGVRNTGELFF
J: TRBJ1-5; D: .; V: TRBV6-5; size: .; DNA: TGTGCCAGCAGTCACAGGGAGAATCAGCCCCAGCATTTT; CDR3: CASSHRENQPQHF
J: TRBJ1-5; D: .; V: TRBV4-1; size: medium-sized; DNA: TGCGCCAGCAGCCAAGATCAAACAGATCAGCCCCAGCATTTT; CDR3: CASSQDQTDQPQHF
J: TRBJ2-1; D: TRBD1; V: TRBV7-3; size: .; DNA: TGTGCCAGCAGCGCCGCCGGGACAGGGTGGAATGAGCAGTTCTTC; CDR3: CASSAAGTGWNEQFF
J: TRBJ1-1; D: .; V: TRBV6-6; size: .; DNA: TGTGCCAGCAGTTACTCGATTTCGCCACAGGACACTGAAGCTTTCTTT; CDR3: CASSYSISPQDTEAFF
J: TRBJ1-4; D: .; V: TRBV25-1; size: .; DNA: TGTGCCAGCAGTGAATTTCGGAATGATGAAAAACTGTTTTTT; CDR3: CASSEFRNDEKLFF
J: TRBJ1-1; D: .; V: TRBV5-4; size: .; DNA: TGTGCCAATCAGACGGTGAACACTGAAGCTTTCTTT; CDR3: CANQTVNTEAFF
J: TRBJ2-1; D: TRBD2; V: TRBV9; size: .; DNA: TGTGCCAGCAGCCGGACTAGCTCATCCTACAATGAGCAGTTCTTC; CDR3: CASSRTSSSYNEQFF
J: TRBJ1-5; D: .; V: TRBV7-9; size: once; DNA: TGTGCCAGCAGCTTAGTTGGTGAAAATCAGCCCCAGCATTTT; CDR3: CASSLVGENQPQHF
J: TRBJ1-1; D: .; V: TRBV7-2; size: .; DNA: TGTGCCAGCACCAAGGGGGTTGAAGCTTTCTTT; CDR3: CASTKGVEAFF
J: TRBJ2-1; D: TRBD2; V: TRBV19; size: .; DNA: TGTGCCAGTAGCGGGACTAGCGGGAGTATGTTTCGGGGCAATGAGCAGTTCTTC; CDR3: CASSGTSGSMFRGNEQFF
J: TRBJ1-6; D: .; V: TRBV3-1/TRBV3-2; size: .; DNA: TGTGCCAGCAGCCAAGGATGGGGAGATTCACCCCTCCACTTT; CDR3: CASSQGWGDSPLHF
J: TRBJ2-7; D: TRBD2; V: TRBV7-9; size: .; DNA: TGTGCCAGCAGCTTAGCCGGGACTAGCGGGAGGGCCAGGGAGCAGTACTTC; CDR3: CASSLAGTSGRAREQYF
J: TRBJ1-1; D: .; V: TRBV11-2; size: .; DNA: TGTGCCAGCATCGAAAATCCGATTCGAAGTGAAGCTTTCTTT; CDR3: CASIENPIRSEAFF